The 17 T cell receptor beta chains in this list originate from one sample, sequenced in a study of TIL therapy for anti-PD-1-resistant metastatic lung cancer. Sequencing used immunoSEQ v3. Sequenced by immunoSEQ multiplex PCR; TCRdb stores in-frame clones only, minus some. The sample records roughly 20,000 clones, around four fifths being singletons. Regarding time point: pre-treatment sample, taken before nivolumab and TIL therapy. The sequenced sample was blood, obtained at baseline. The receptors here all came from a person between 25 and 79 years old with non-small cell lung cancer.

The genes are TRBV28 and TRBJ1-1; 7 bases are a match to TRBD1. From germline, CDR1 is MDHEN and CDR2 SYDVKM. The CDR3 loop spans 15 amino acids. J lost 0 bases, V lost 5 bases, and 6 bases had no gene match. The CDR3 DNA reads TGTGCCAGCAGTAGTCCGGGACAGATGAACACTGAAGCTTTCTTT. Its translation: CASSSPGQMNTEAFF.

V usage is TRBV6-4 and J usage is TRBJ2-1; 7 positions match TRBD2. After removal of 8 bases from V and 4 bases from J, the junction contained 14 bases not matched to a gene. The germline gives CDR1 MRHNA, CDR2 SNTAGT. There are 16 residues in the CDR3. The DNA of the CDR3 is TGTGCCAGCCGGAAAGCGGGAAGCCTCAGGTACAATGAGCAGTTCTTC. This codes for CASRKAGSLRYNEQFF.

The rearrangement uses TRBV18 and TRBJ2-3; D tentatively reads TRBD1 or TRBD2 (5 bases each). The ends were cut back, 6 bases at V and 4 bases at J, with 17 bases in the middle. The germline V gene has CDR1 KGHSH and CDR2 LQKENI. The length of the CDR3 is 15 residues. CDR3 protein: CASSYSRGSPDTQYF. The CDR3 DNA reads TGTGCCAGCTCTTACTCCCGGGGCTCCCCAGATACGCAGTATTTT.

The chain carries TRBV5-5 and TRBJ1-5; TRBD1 matches at 7 bases. CDR1 is SGHKS, CDR2 YYEKEE, per germline (reference sequence). Trimming removed 4 bases from V and 1 base from J; junction bases left unmatched: 5. The CDR3 loop spans 15 amino acids. The CDR3, as DNA: TGTGCCAGCAGCGGGGGGACAGTAAGCAATCAGCCCCAGCATTTT. It is translated as CASSGGTVSNQPQHF.

The rearrangement links TRBV28 to TRBJ2-1, with TRBD1 matching 8 bases. This CDR3 region has 16 residues. The V gene's germline CDR1 is MDHEN and CDR2 SYDVKM. J gave up 5 bases and V 5 bases, and 11 bases lay outside the gene matches. The CDR3 DNA sequence: TGTGCCAGCAGTGGGGATCCGGGACAGGTAGACAATGAGCAGTTCTTC. It codes for CASSGDPGQVDNEQFF.

This clone is large in the sample. The J gene is TRBJ1-4, the V gene TRBV7-9; 9 bases map to TRBD1. V gave up 5 bases and J gave up 4 bases; unmatched junction bases: 11. The CDR3 contains 17 residues. Germline V gives CDR1 SEHNR, CDR2 FQNEAQ (reference sequence). CDR3 nucleotide sequence: TGTGCCAGCAGCAAGGGGGGACAGGGTGACCTTAATGAAAAACTGTTTTTT. The encoded protein is CASSKGGQGDLNEKLFF.

The V call is TRBV5-3, the J call TRBJ2-7, with TRBD2 identical over 12 bases. TRBV5-3 is an ORF; its function is uncertain. The CDR3 loop spans 15 amino acids. Trimming removed 4 bases from V and 2 bases from J; junction bases left unmatched: 4. In DNA, the CDR3 is TGTGCCAGAAGCATGACTAGCGGGAGAACCTACGAGCAGTACTTC. Its translation is CARSMTSGRTYEQYF.

The chain combines TRBV5-6 with TRBJ2-7, with 10 bases lining up with TRBD2. The V segment lost 2 bases and the J segment 4 bases; nucleotides outside the gene matches: 9. CDR1 is SGHDT and CDR2 is YYEEEE in the germline V gene. CDR3 length: 16 amino acids. The CDR3 protein is CASSFGLAGVGYEQYF. The CDR3 DNA is TGTGCCAGCAGCTTTGGGCTAGCGGGAGTTGGGTACGAGCAGTACTTC.

This clone is medium-sized (0.01 to 0.1%) in the sample. The J gene is TRBJ2-5, the V gene TRBV4-2; 10 bases line up with TRBD2. The CDR3 spans 16 residues. V lost 0 bases, J lost 4 bases, and 5 bases stayed unmatched. Germline-derived CDR1 and CDR2 are LGHNA and YNFKEQ. The CDR3 region is CASSQDPAGGGETQYF. CDR3 sequence (DNA): TGTGCCAGCAGCCAAGATCCAGCGGGAGGGGGAGAGACCCAGTACTTC.

This clone occurred a few times. The CDR3 DNA reads as TGTGCCAGCAGCTTAGCGCAGGGGGGCTATGGCTACACCTTC. This translates into CASSLAQGGYGYTF. The rearrangement uses TRBV7-2 and TRBJ1-2, with 7 bases aligning to TRBD1. V trimming: 0 bases; J trimming: 4 bases; junction bases outside the gene matches: 2. This CDR3 contains 14 residues. In germline, CDR1 is SGHTA, CDR2 FQGNSA.

The rearrangement uses TRBV5-1 and TRBJ1-5; TRBD1 might be the D (5 bases). V was cut by 4 bases and J by 6 bases, with 11 bases left in between. The CDR3 is 13 residues long. Germline V gene data show CDR1 as SGHRS and CDR2 as YFSETQ. DNA of the CDR3: TGCGCCAGCAGCCAAGGAAGGGGTCAGCCCCAGCATTTT. It translates to CASSQGRGQPQHF.

The chain employs TRBV7-9 and TRBJ2-3; possibly TRBD1 for D (6 bases). The V end was cut by 5 bases, the J end by 4 bases, with 7 bases between. Germline CDR1 is SEHNR and CDR2 is FQNEAQ (reference sequence). The CDR3 consists of 12 residues. Here the CDR3 DNA reads TGTGCCAGCAGCCCAGGGGCAGATACGCAGTATTTT. Its protein product is CASSPGADTQYF.

The chain uses TRBV7-9 and TRBJ2-3, with 7 bases that match TRBD1. This CDR3 contains 14 residues. Per germline, CDR1 SEHNR and CDR2 FQNEAQ (reference sequence). Trimming took 5 bases from V and 4 from J; bases not matched to a gene: 6. CDR3 residues: CASSLQGVPDTQYF. The CDR3 bases are TGTGCCAGCAGCCTGCAGGGGGTCCCAGATACGCAGTATTTT. The full variable domain, its missing parts supplied by reference TRBV7-9 and TRBJ2-3, is DTGVSQNPRHKITKRGQNVTFRCDPISEHNRLYWYRQTLGQGPEFLTYFQNEAQLEKSRLLSDRFSAERPKGSFSTLEIQRTEQGDSAMYLCASSLQGVPDTQYFGPGTRLTVL.

A word on this clone: One end of the junction varies from germline; a read error may be responsible. The chain employs TRBV11-1 and TRBJ2-2; 9 bases are a match to TRBD2. The CDR3 is 16 amino acids. Germline-derived CDR1 and CDR2 are SGHAT and FQDESV (reference sequence). CDR3 in amino acids: CASSPSREGNHRGAVF. The DNA of the CDR3 is TGTGCCAGCAGCCCATCGCGGGAGGGGAATCACCGGGGAGCTGTTTTT.

The chain has TRBV6-6 and TRBJ2-7; no firm D call. Germline loops: CDR1 MNHNY, CDR2 SVGAGI (reference sequence). The CDR3 runs 14 residues. Trimming removed 0 bases at V and 3 bases at J, with 9 bases between. CDR3 in DNA: TGTGCCAGCAGTTACTCGGTCCAGGACTACGAGCAGTACTTC. It encodes CASSYSVQDYEQYF.

The chain couples TRBV7-9 to TRBJ1-5; D possibly corresponds to TRBD1 (5 bases). Per the germline V gene, CDR1 is SEHNR and CDR2 is FQNEAQ (reference sequence). This CDR3 is 14 amino acids long. V was pared by 1 base and J by 6 bases, with 10 bases between. CDR3 in DNA: TGTGCCAGCAGCTTAGAAGGGGCAAGTCAGCCCCAGCATTTT. Translation gives CASSLEGASQPQHF.

The J gene is TRBJ2-3, the V gene TRBV9, with D unresolved. Trimming left V 2 bases short and J 0 bases short, with 10 bases between. Germline V CDR1 and CDR2: SGDLS, YYNGEE. The CDR3 has 15 residues. The CDR3 reads CASSVSILSTDTQYF. The DNA for the CDR3 is TGTGCCAGCAGCGTCTCTATACTAAGCACAGATACGCAGTATTTT. The complete variable domain, with remaining parts taken from reference TRBV9 and TRBJ2-3, reads DSGVTQTPKHLITATGQRVTLRCSPRSGDLSVYWYQQSLDQGLQFLIQYYNGEERAKGNILERFSAQQFPDLHSELNLSSLELGDSALYFCASSVSILSTDTQYFGPGTRLTVL.